These 30 T cell receptor beta chains were sequenced from one sample in a study of cytomegalovirus exposure and HLA in healthy donors. The PCR employed 60 Vbeta primers together with 13 Jbeta primers. Assay: immunoSEQ multiplex PCR; the TCRdb copy retains only in-frame clones and omits some. This table lists about 210,000 clones. Material: PBMCs. The receptors were sampled from a woman in her twenties or thirties in good health and CMV-seropositive.

The rearrangement joins TRBV6-1 to TRBJ1-2, with D maybe TRBD1 (5 bases). The V and J ends lost 8 bases and 10 bases respectively, with 20 bases between them. Looked up from germline, CDR1 is MNHNS and CDR2 is SASEGT. This CDR3 comprises 13 residues. In DNA form, the CDR3 reads TGTGCCAGCTCTCGGACACCTTCTCAATACTACACCTTC. Protein product: CASSRTPSQYYTF.

V usage is TRBV9 and J usage is TRBJ2-3; D might be TRBD1 (7 bases). The germline CDR1 and CDR2 sequences are SGDLS and YYNGEE. This CDR3 spans 14 amino acids. Trimming left V 0 bases short and J 5 bases short, with 10 bases between. CDR3 nucleotides: TGTGCCAGCAGCGTAGTGCAGGGGGGAGATACGCAGTATTTT. Amino acid sequence: CASSVVQGGDTQYF.

V gene TRBV23-1 combines with J gene TRBJ1-1, with 7 bases matching TRBD1. TRBV23-1 is an ORF, with its function uncertain. The CDR3 is 14 residues long. V was pared by 2 bases and J by 4 bases, with 4 bases of the junction left unmatched. CDR3 sequence (DNA): TGCGCCAGCAGTCAACTTAACAGGGGCACTGAAGCTTTCTTT. Translation: CASSQLNRGTEAFF.

This chain uses TRBV27 with TRBJ2-7, with 8 bases identical to TRBD2. Looked up from germline, CDR1 is MNHEY and CDR2 is SMNVEV (reference sequence). The CDR3 contains 14 residues. Unmatched junction bases numbered 7, after V lost 5 bases and J lost 4 bases. CDR3: CASSRSGGVYEQYF. CDR3 nucleotide sequence: TGTGCCAGCAGTCGGAGCGGGGGTGTTTACGAGCAGTACTTC.

This chain connects TRBV7-8 to TRBJ1-5; a weak D match, TRBD1 (5 bases). CDR1 SGHVS and CDR2 FQNEAQ come from the germline V gene. Trimming stripped 5 bases from V and 1 base from J, with 9 bases between. The CDR3 is made up of 14 amino acids. Here the CDR3 reads CASSRGGSNQPQHF. The CDR3 nucleotides are TGTGCCAGCAGCCGGGGGGGAAGCAATCAGCCCCAGCATTTT.

The chain joins TRBV19 to TRBJ2-6, with 7 bases aligning to TRBD2. Losses at the gene ends were 6 bases for V and 0 bases for J; bases not matched to a gene: 8. The CDR3 has 17 residues. Germline CDR1 reads LNHDA; CDR2 reads SQIVND (reference sequence). CDR3 sequence reads: CASRLLARGSGANVLTF. The CDR3 DNA sequence: TGTGCCAGTAGGCTACTAGCGCGAGGCTCTGGGGCCAACGTCCTGACTTTC.

V gene TRBV4-1 combines with J gene TRBJ2-7, with D unresolved. Germline lookup yields CDR1 MGHRA and CDR2 YSYEKL. The V end was cut by 1 base, the J end by 2 bases, with 9 bases between. This CDR3 has 14 amino acids. The CDR3: CASSQGLGPYEQYF. The CDR3 DNA is TGCGCCAGCAGCCAAGGTCTCGGTCCCTACGAGCAGTACTTC.

The genes are TRBV5-1 and TRBJ2-3; 11 bases are a match to TRBD2. Unmatched junction bases numbered 2, after V lost 0 bases and J lost 2 bases. This CDR3 has 16 amino acids. Germline V gene lookup returns CDR1 SGHRS and CDR2 YFSETQ. The CDR3 is CASSLGLAGNTDTQYF. The CDR3 DNA is TGCGCCAGCAGCTTGGGACTAGCGGGAAACACAGATACGCAGTATTTT. The whole variable domain, remainder taken from reference TRBV5-1 and TRBJ2-3, is KAGVTQTPRYLIKTRGQQVTLSCSPISGHRSVSWYQQTPGQGLQFLFEYFSETQRNKGNFPGRFSGRQFSNSRSEMNVSTLELGDSALYLCASSLGLAGNTDTQYFGPGTRLTVL.

V and J are TRBV28 and TRBJ1-5; 8 bases align to TRBD1. The CDR3 spans 17 residues. Germline V CDR1 and CDR2: MDHEN, SYDVKM. V shed 7 bases and J 0 bases; nucleotides not matched to a gene: 11. The CDR3: CASKLGQALLSNQPQHF. CDR3 DNA: TGTGCCAGCAAATTGGGACAGGCCCTCCTTAGCAATCAGCCCCAGCATTTT.

The rearrangement joins TRBV27 to TRBJ1-2, with D possibly TRBD1 on 5 matching bases. The germline CDR1 and CDR2 sequences are MNHEY and SMNVEV (reference sequence). This CDR3 has 14 residues. The ends were cut back, 2 bases at V and 4 bases at J, with 11 bases in the middle. For the CDR3, the DNA is TGTGCCAGCAGTTTAAACCAGGGATCCTATGGCTACACCTTC. As protein: CASSLNQGSYGYTF.

The chain couples TRBV18 to TRBJ1-6; 7 nucleotides match TRBD1. The CDR3 is 15 residues long. The trim removed 6 bases at V and 2 bases at J, leaving 4 bases unmatched. CDR1 and CDR2 (germline): KGHSH, LQKENI. In DNA form, the CDR3 reads TGTGCCAGCTCTTCAGGGACAGCCTATAATTCACCCCTCCACTTT. Its protein product is CASSSGTAYNSPLHF.

CDR3 nucleotides: TGTGCCATCAACCAGGGGGATTATGGCTACACCTTC. Protein: CAINQGDYGYTF. The rearrangement links TRBV10-3 to TRBJ1-2; 7 nucleotides line up with TRBD1. Germline trimming cut 7 bases from V and 5 bases from J; bases unmatched to any gene: 4. The length of the CDR3 is 12 residues. Germline values: CDR1 ENHRY, CDR2 SYGVKD.

The rearrangement uses TRBV28 and TRBJ1-5; 9 nucleotides line up with TRBD1. V dropped 6 bases and J dropped 2; count of bases not matched to a gene: 11. Germline V gives CDR1 MDHEN, CDR2 SYDVKM. This CDR3 has 17 amino acids. CDR3 protein: CASRRGDRELGNQPQHF. In DNA, the CDR3 is TGTGCCAGCAGAAGGGGGGACAGGGAGTTGGGCAATCAGCCCCAGCATTTT.

The chain recombines TRBV18 with TRBJ2-7; no firm D call. The CDR3 runs 11 residues. Trimming shortened V by 3 bases and J by 3 bases, and 3 bases separated the two germline ends. CDR1 and CDR2 (germline): KGHSH, LQKENI. DNA of the CDR3: TGTGCCAGCTCACCCGGCTACGAGCAGTACTTC. Its translation: CASSPGYEQYF.

The genes are TRBV18 and TRBJ2-5; TRBD2 matches at 11 bases. This CDR3 contains 14 residues. Per the germline V gene, CDR1 is KGHSH and CDR2 is LQKENI. After removal of 4 bases from V and 5 bases from J, the junction contained 3 bases not matched to a gene. The CDR3 region has the DNA TGTGCCAGCTCACGACTAGCGGGGCAGGAGACCCAGTACTTC. Its translation: CASSRLAGQETQYF.

This chain joins TRBV5-5 and TRBJ1-1; 8 nucleotides align to TRBD1. CDR1 and CDR2 (germline): SGHKS, YYEKEE (reference sequence). The CDR3 runs 14 residues. V was pared by 6 bases and J by 4 bases, with 8 bases of the junction left unmatched. This CDR3 is CASNPDRASTEAFF. The DNA of the CDR3 is TGTGCCAGCAATCCGGACAGGGCCAGCACTGAAGCTTTCTTT.

The J gene is TRBJ2-1, the V gene TRBV2; 11 positions match TRBD2. Germline V gene data show CDR1 as SNHLY and CDR2 as FYNNEI. V was clipped by 6 bases and J by 2 bases; unmatched bases: 6. This CDR3 region has 16 residues. DNA of the CDR3: TGTGCCAGCAGGAAAGTAGCGGGGGGGCCCTACAATGAGCAGTTCTTC. Translation gives CASRKVAGGPYNEQFF.

The chain uses TRBV30 and TRBJ2-7; 8 nucleotides match TRBD2. The CDR3 length is 14 residues. V was clipped by 2 bases and J by 5 bases; unmatched bases: 8. Germline CDR1 and CDR2: GTSNPN and SVGIG (reference sequence). The CDR3: CAWSQLGLVDEQYF. CDR3 sequence (DNA): TGTGCCTGGAGTCAACTGGGACTAGTGGACGAGCAGTACTTC.

This chain joins TRBV4-1 and TRBJ2-7; D is unclear. The CDR3 has 14 residues. V was trimmed by 0 bases and J by 3 bases, leaving 9 bases between them. Germline assignment: CDR1 MGHRA and CDR2 YSYEKL. For the CDR3, the DNA is TGCGCCAGCAGCCAAGATACAGTTCGCTACGAGCAGTACTTC. It specifies CASSQDTVRYEQYF.

This chain links TRBV9 with TRBJ2-1, with 9 bases identical to TRBD2. Germline V lookup: CDR1 SGDLS, CDR2 YYNGEE. The trim removed 0 bases at V and 5 bases at J, leaving 3 bases unmatched. There are 15 residues in the CDR3. The CDR3 region is CASSVGGTSNNEQFF. As DNA, the CDR3 is TGTGCCAGCAGCGTAGGCGGGACTAGCAACAATGAGCAGTTCTTC.

The chain combines TRBV5-6 with TRBJ2-3; D is unresolved. Germline values: CDR1 SGHDT, CDR2 YYEEEE. This CDR3 is built from 11 residues. Trimming removed 0 bases from V and 7 bases from J, with 3 bases in between. Here the CDR3 DNA reads TGTGCCAGCAGCTTGGACTATACGCAGTATTTT. Residues: CASSLDYTQYF.

The genes are TRBV6-5 and TRBJ2-7; 9 bases map to TRBD1. The CDR3 extends over 15 amino acids. Per germline, CDR1 MNHEY and CDR2 SVGAGI. V lost 0 bases to trimming and J lost 4 bases; unmatched junction nucleotides: 4. CDR3 sequence (DNA): TGTGCCAGCAGTTACTCCGGGACAGGGTTTTACGAGCAGTACTTC. Amino acid sequence: CASSYSGTGFYEQYF.

V usage is TRBV28 and J usage is TRBJ2-7; 11 nucleotides agree with TRBD1. Losses at the gene ends were 6 bases for V and 6 bases for J; bases not matched to a gene: 13. This CDR3 has 16 amino acids. CDR1 and CDR2 (germline): MDHEN, SYDVKM. CDR3 DNA: TGTGCCAGCAGCCCGCTTGGACAGGGGGCGCCGGGCGAGCAGTACTTC. Amino acids: CASSPLGQGAPGEQYF.

The rearrangement joins TRBV6-1 to TRBJ1-1, with no clear D. V lost 4 bases and J lost 5, with 14 bases in between. Germline assignment: CDR1 MNHNS and CDR2 SASEGT. The CDR3 spans 14 residues. CDR3 loop: CASSVRPRRTEAFF. DNA of the CDR3: TGTGCCAGCAGTGTGAGGCCAAGGAGAACTGAAGCTTTCTTT.

The genes are TRBV19 and TRBJ1-6; 7 nucleotides match TRBD1. This CDR3 spans 15 amino acids. Germline V CDR1 and CDR2: LNHDA, SQIVND (reference sequence). The trim removed 5 bases at V and 6 bases at J, leaving 7 bases unmatched. As DNA, the CDR3 is TGTGCCAGTAGTGTCGGACAGGTGATTAATTCACCCCTCCACTTT. Translated: CASSVGQVINSPLHF.

The gene calls are TRBV14 and TRBJ1-1; 7 bases fit TRBD1. V dropped 0 bases and J dropped 5; count of bases not matched to a gene: 3. The germline V gene has CDR1 SGHDN and CDR2 FVKESK. The CDR3 is 14 residues long. The CDR3 is CASSQEQGWTEAFF. The CDR3 DNA is TGTGCCAGCAGCCAAGAACAGGGGTGGACTGAAGCTTTCTTT.

The rearrangement joins TRBV5-1 to TRBJ1-1; 7 bases are shared with TRBD1. The germline V gene encodes CDR1 SGHRS and CDR2 YFSETQ. The CDR3 has 13 residues. With V trimmed by 4 bases and J by 4 bases, 4 bases remained unmatched. The CDR3 is CASSAGTVTEAFF. For the CDR3, the DNA is TGCGCCAGCAGCGCTGGGACAGTCACTGAAGCTTTCTTT.

The CDR3 bases are TGCGCCAGCAGCTTTACAGGGGTGTCTGGAAACACCATATATTTT. Protein sequence: CASSFTGVSGNTIYF. The chain has TRBV5-1 and TRBJ1-3; TRBD1 matches at 7 bases. The V and J ends lost 2 bases and 1 base, in that order; junction bases with no gene match: 3. CDR3 length: 15 amino acids. Germline V gene sequence: CDR1 SGHRS, CDR2 YFSETQ.

The chain carries TRBV10-3 and TRBJ2-2; 9 nucleotides match TRBD1. The V gene's germline CDR1 is ENHRY and CDR2 SYGVKD. Trimming removed 6 bases from V and 3 bases from J; junction bases left unmatched: 5. The CDR3 length is 15 residues. In DNA form, the CDR3 reads TGTGCCATCAGCGGGGACAGGGTGGACACCGGGGAGCTGTTTTTT. Translation gives CAISGDRVDTGELFF.

V usage is TRBV6-1 and J usage is TRBJ2-7; 7 bases are shared with TRBD1. CDR3 size: 15 residues. Looked up from germline, CDR1 is MNHNS and CDR2 is SASEGT. V gave up 6 bases and J gave up 1 base; unmatched junction bases: 9. CDR3 DNA sequence: TGTGCCAGCAGCTCCCCGGGACAGACATCCTACGAGCAGTACTTC. This translates into CASSSPGQTSYEQYF.